This TCR beta chain was observed in a study of low-dose radiotherapy and immunotherapy resistance in tumors. In the study overall: Patients of Cohort 1 had 0.5 Gy fractions every 2 weeks, which summed to 6.5 Gy. Participants were given intravenous cyclophosphamide 200 mg/m2 every two weeks, one day before radiation and immunotherapy. On cycle 1 day 1, patients started four cycles of oral aspirin 300 mg daily.

With TRAV- and TRBV-specific primers, first-strand cDNA was made, covering the alpha and beta chains. Amplification, which lasted 15 to 20 PCR cycles, used a constant-region primer and V-primer adapter to amplify TCRs. TCRdb re-called the reads through MiXCR, storing one row per CDR3 protein. The top ten hold 6.6% of the sample, which has 55,000 to 80,000 distinct CDR3 sequences, 26% seen once. Time point: before trial treatment. Patients qualified if they had advanced solid tumors that lacked tumor-infiltrating lymphocytes. CDR3 length: 14 amino acids. Trimming pared 7 bases from V and 2 bases from J, leaving 12 bases between. In germline, CDR1 is SGHRS, CDR2 YFSETQ. This clonotype was detected many times.

The V gene is TRBV5-1, the J gene TRBJ2-2; tentatively, D is TRBD2 (5 bases). The receptor was derived from a male donor with rectosigmoid adenocarcinoma. The material was PBMCs, obtained before treatment. CDR3 DNA: TGCGCCAGCGGGGAGTTTGTTAACACCGGGGAGCTGTTTTTT. This encodes CASGEFVNTGELFF.